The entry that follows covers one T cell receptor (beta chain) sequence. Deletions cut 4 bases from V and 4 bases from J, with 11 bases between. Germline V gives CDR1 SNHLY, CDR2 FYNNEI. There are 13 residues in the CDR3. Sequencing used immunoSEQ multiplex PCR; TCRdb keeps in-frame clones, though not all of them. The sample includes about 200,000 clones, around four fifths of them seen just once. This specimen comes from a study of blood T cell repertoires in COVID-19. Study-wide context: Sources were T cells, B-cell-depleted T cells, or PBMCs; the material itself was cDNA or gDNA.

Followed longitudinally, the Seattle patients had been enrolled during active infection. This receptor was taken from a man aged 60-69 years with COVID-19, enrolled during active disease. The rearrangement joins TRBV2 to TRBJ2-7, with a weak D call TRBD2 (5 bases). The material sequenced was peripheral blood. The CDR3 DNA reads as TGTGCCAGCAGTGGTGAGGGCTTTTACGAGCAGTACTTC. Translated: CASSGEGFYEQYF.